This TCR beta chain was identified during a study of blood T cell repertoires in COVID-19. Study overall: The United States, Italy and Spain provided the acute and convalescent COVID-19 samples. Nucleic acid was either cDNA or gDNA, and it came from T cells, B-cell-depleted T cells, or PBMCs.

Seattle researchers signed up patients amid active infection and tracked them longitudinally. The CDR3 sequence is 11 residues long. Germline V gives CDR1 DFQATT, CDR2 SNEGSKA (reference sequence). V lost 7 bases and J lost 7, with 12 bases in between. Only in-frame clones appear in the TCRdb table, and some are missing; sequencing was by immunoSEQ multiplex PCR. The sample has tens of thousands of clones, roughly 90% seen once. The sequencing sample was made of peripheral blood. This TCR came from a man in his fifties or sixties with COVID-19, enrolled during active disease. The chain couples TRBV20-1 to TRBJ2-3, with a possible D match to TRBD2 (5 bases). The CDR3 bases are TGCAGTGTAGGACTCCGAAATACGCAGTATTTT. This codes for CSVGLRNTQYF.